Listed here are 27 T cell receptor beta chains from one sample, sequenced in a study of PD-1 blockade in classical Hodgkin lymphoma. The time point: newly diagnosed, previously untreated cHL patient sample. Sequencing was performed with immunoSEQ multiplex PCR; in TCRdb, only in-frame clones are kept and a portion is missing. The data show 15,000 to 20,000 clones, with approximately 90% seen just once and 6.9% held by the top ten. The specimen was peripheral blood mononuclear cells (PBMCs). These receptors all come from a human donor with classical Hodgkin lymphoma.

The chain uses TRBV30 and TRBJ2-6; no firm D call. This CDR3 spans 14 amino acids. Trimming took off 3 bases at V and 1 base at J, with 7 bases between the two ends. Germline loops: CDR1 GTSNPN, CDR2 SVGIG (reference sequence). The CDR3 bases are TGTGCCTGGAGCACGGTGTCTGGGGCCAACGTCCTGACTTTC. Residues: CAWSTVSGANVLTF.

The chain employs TRBV7-3 and TRBJ2-7; D perhaps matches TRBD2 (5 bases). Between the trimmed V and J ends, which lost 1 base and 0 bases, there was a span of 13 bases. The germline V gene encodes CDR1 SGHTA and CDR2 FQGTGA. The CDR3 spans 16 residues. The CDR3, as DNA: TGTGCCAGCAGCTTAATGGGGAGTAGCAGCTCCTACGAGCAGTACTTC. It is translated as CASSLMGSSSSYEQYF.

The chain is built from TRBV28 and TRBJ1-2; D may be TRBD1 (5 bases). The germline V gene encodes CDR1 MDHEN and CDR2 SYDVKM. The V gene lost 6 bases and the J gene lost 4 bases, with 24 bases spanning the gap. CDR3 length: 17 amino acids. This CDR3 is CASSSIEDSLVPYGYTF. The DNA for the CDR3 is TGTGCCAGCAGCTCCATTGAAGACAGTTTAGTGCCCTATGGCTACACCTTC.

The chain recombines TRBV5-1 with TRBJ2-7; 9 bases fit TRBD2. V lost 4 bases and J lost 3; bases outside the gene matches: 11. The length of the CDR3 is 16 residues. CDR1 is SGHRS and CDR2 is YFSETQ in the germline V gene. As DNA, the CDR3 is TGCGCCAGCAGCCCTTCCCTAGCGGGACTTGTCTACGAGCAGTACTTC. Its protein product is CASSPSLAGLVYEQYF.

By proportion, this clone is large. This chain joins TRBV28 and TRBJ2-2, with 11 nucleotides matching TRBD1. The trim removed 6 bases at V and 6 bases at J, leaving 9 bases unmatched. Germline V CDR1 and CDR2: MDHEN, SYDVKM. The CDR3 consists of 16 residues. The CDR3 is CASSTPGQGESGELFF. CDR3 bases: TGTGCCAGCAGCACACCGGGACAGGGGGAATCCGGGGAGCTGTTTTTT.

Regarding this clone: In the same sample, other DNA sequences code for this CDR3. The CDR3: CATTGTNTGELFF. CDR3 sequence (DNA): TGTGCCACCACAGGAACGAACACCGGGGAGCTGTTTTTT. This chain connects TRBV10-3 to TRBJ2-2; weak D call: TRBD1 (5 bases). Looked up from germline, CDR1 is ENHRY and CDR2 is SYGVKD. The ends were cut back, 10 bases at V and 0 bases at J, with 9 bases in the middle. The CDR3 covers 13 residues.

This sequence joins TRBV28 and TRBJ2-1; D is perhaps TRBD1 or TRBD2 (5 bases each). The ends were cut back, 3 bases at V and 2 bases at J, with 11 bases in the middle. Germline V gene sequence: CDR1 MDHEN, CDR2 SYDVKM. The CDR3 extends over 15 amino acids. CDR3 DNA sequence: TGTGCCAGCAGTTTCGGACCGGGACCCTACAATGAGCAGTTCTTC. Protein sequence: CASSFGPGPYNEQFF.

The J gene is TRBJ1-1, the V gene TRBV6-5, with D perhaps TRBD1 (5 bases). The CDR3 is 14 amino acids. Per germline, CDR1 MNHEY and CDR2 SVGAGI. V was pared by 2 bases and J by 2 bases, with 9 bases between. The CDR3 reads CASSYLGDNTEAFF. The CDR3 region has the DNA TGTGCCAGCAGTTACCTGGGGGACAACACTGAAGCTTTCTTT.

This chain uses TRBV11-3 with TRBJ2-5; 7 nucleotides match TRBD2. This CDR3 has 14 residues. The germline V gene encodes CDR1 SGHNT and CDR2 YENEEA. V trimming: 6 bases; J trimming: 4 bases; junction bases outside the gene matches: 8. Here the CDR3 reads CASSSSSGVETQYF. The CDR3 nucleotides read TGTGCCAGCAGTAGCAGCAGCGGGGTAGAGACCCAGTACTTC.

V is TRBV25-1 and J is TRBJ1-4; 8 bases match TRBD1. The trim removed 2 bases at V and 0 bases at J, leaving 2 bases unmatched. The CDR3 extends over 16 amino acids. Germline assignment: CDR1 MGHDK and CDR2 SYGVNS. The CDR3 nucleotides are TGTGCCAGCAGTGAAGCACAGGGGGCAACTAATGAAAAACTGTTTTTT. This gives the protein CASSEAQGATNEKLFF.

This clone showed up just once. This chain connects TRBV6-1 to TRBJ2-6; D may be TRBD2 (5 bases). This CDR3 has 16 residues. The V gene lost 1 base and the J gene lost 0 bases, with 7 bases spanning the gap. Per germline, CDR1 MNHNS and CDR2 SASEGT. DNA of the CDR3: TGTGCCAGCAGTGAAGGGGCGGGCTCTGGGGCCAACGTCCTGACTTTC. Translated: CASSEGAGSGANVLTF.

The chain employs TRBV25-1 and TRBJ2-7; D ambiguous. CDR3 length equals 11 residues. CDR1 is MGHDK and CDR2 is SYGVNS in the germline V gene. Trimming stripped 3 bases from V and 2 bases from J, with 2 bases between. The CDR3 loop reads CASSETYEQYF. The CDR3 nucleotides are TGTGCCAGCAGTGAGACCTACGAGCAGTACTTC.

V and J are TRBV15 and TRBJ1-1; 7 bases line up with TRBD1. The germline V gene encodes CDR1 LNHNV and CDR2 YYDKDF (reference sequence). The CDR3 has 15 residues. J gave up 1 base and V 1 base, and 3 bases lay outside the gene matches. This CDR3 reads CATSRARTGNTEAFF. The DNA for the CDR3 is TGTGCCACCAGCAGAGCTCGGACAGGGAACACTGAAGCTTTCTTT. The entire variable domain, with the rest obtained from reference TRBV15 and TRBJ1-1, is as follows: DAMVIQNPRYQVTQFGKPVTLSCSQTLNHNVMYWYQQKSSQAPKLLFHYYDKDFNNEADTPDNFQSRRPNTSFCFLDIRSPGLGDTAMYLCATSRARTGNTEAFFGQGTRLTVV.

The genes are TRBV4-1 and TRBJ1-1; 9 bases map to TRBD1. Trimming took 3 bases from V and 2 from J; bases not matched to a gene: 4. CDR3 length: 15 residues. Germline CDR1 reads MGHRA; CDR2 reads YSYEKL. The CDR3 protein is CASSHRTGENTEAFF. CDR3 DNA: TGCGCCAGCAGCCATCGGACAGGGGAAAACACTGAAGCTTTCTTT.

The chain uses TRBV25-1 and TRBJ2-1; D gene uncertain. Deletions cut 3 bases from V and 6 bases from J, with 9 bases between. In germline, CDR1 is MGHDK, CDR2 SYGVNS. The CDR3 has 13 residues. The CDR3 DNA reads TGTGCCAGCAGTGATCAGCATCCCAATGAGCAGTTCTTC. This sequence encodes CASSDQHPNEQFF.

Concerning this clone: A read error may produce the germline difference seen at one junction end. The chain recombines TRBV25-1 with TRBJ1-1, with D unresolved. The CDR3 covers 13 residues. CDR1 and CDR2 (germline): MGHDK, SYGVNS. CDR3 residues: CASGDATGAEAFF. CDR3 sequence (DNA): TGTGCCAGCGGTGATGCAACGGGCGCTGAAGCTTTCTTT.

The gene calls are TRBV6-6 and TRBJ2-7; 8 bases match TRBD2. The CDR3 covers 14 residues. Germline V lookup: CDR1 MNHNY, CDR2 SVGAGI (reference sequence). J lost 5 bases, V lost 0 bases, and 3 bases had no gene match. The CDR3 DNA reads as TGTGCCAGCAGTTACTCCGGTAGCGGGAACGAGCAGTACTTC. It codes for CASSYSGSGNEQYF.

This clone was picked up one time. The chain is built from TRBV30 and TRBJ1-5, with D possibly matching TRBD1 (5 bases). The CDR3 is 13 residues long. V gave up 3 bases and J gave up 7 bases, with 13 bases separating them. Germline CDR1 GTSNPN, CDR2 SVGIG (reference sequence). The CDR3 here is CAWRRDLEQPQHF. As DNA, the CDR3 is TGTGCCTGGAGACGGGACTTGGAACAGCCCCAGCATTTT.

J is TRBJ2-7 and V is TRBV5-6, with 8 bases identical to TRBD2. Germline assignment: CDR1 SGHDT and CDR2 YYEEEE. There are 16 residues in the CDR3. V gave up 5 bases and J gave up 3 bases; unmatched junction bases: 13. CDR3 protein: CASSSFGGRFHYEQYF. The CDR3 DNA reads TGTGCCAGCAGTTCCTTCGGCGGGAGGTTCCACTACGAGCAGTACTTC.

This clone has a single count. The rearrangement links TRBV14 to TRBJ2-4, with TRBD1 as a possible D gene (6 bases). V was shortened by 0 bases and J by 0 bases, with 12 bases between the two germline ends. The CDR3 spans 17 residues. Looked up from germline, CDR1 is SGHDN and CDR2 is FVKESK. For the CDR3, the DNA is TGTGCCAGCAGCCAAGAAGAAGGGGGATTAGCCAAAAACATTCAGTACTTC. It encodes CASSQEEGGLAKNIQYF.

As regards this clone: This likely comes from a read error, as the CDR3 has no conserved phenylalanine or tryptophan at its end. Because the CDR3's place on the DNA is in doubt, the DNA is left out and the CDR3 is given as listed by TCRdb. The chain carries TRBV28 and TRBJ2-7; TRBD2, the table's D call, was not compared with the DNA. The CDR3 sequence runs 16 residues, both termini included. Germline values: CDR1 MDHEN, CDR2 SYDVKM. This CDR3 is CASTPGGGLAGSAPLT.

The V and J genes are TRBV18 and TRBJ1-2; no clear D gene. Germline CDR1 and CDR2: KGHSH and LQKENI. The CDR3 covers 14 residues. V lost 3 bases, J lost 4 bases, and 12 bases lay in between. The chain's CDR3 is CASSPTREFYGYTF. The CDR3 region has the DNA TGTGCCAGCTCACCCACTAGGGAGTTCTATGGCTACACCTTC. The full variable domain, its missing parts supplied by reference TRBV18 and TRBJ1-2, is NAGVMQNPRHLVRRRGQEARLRCSPMKGHSHVYWYRQLPEEGLKFMVYLQKENIIDESGMPKERFSAEFPKEGPSILRIQQVVRGDSAAYFCASSPTREFYGYTFGSGTRLTVV.

The chain uses TRBV10-3 and TRBJ2-5; D possibly corresponds to TRBD1 (6 bases). V gave up 4 bases and J gave up 2 bases, with 11 bases separating them. In germline, CDR1 is ENHRY, CDR2 SYGVKD. The CDR3 consists of 14 residues. As DNA, the CDR3 is TGTGCCATCAGTGGGGGACAAGCGCAAGAGACCCAGTACTTC. Protein: CAISGGQAQETQYF.

This clone has only one observation. This chain joins TRBV18 and TRBJ2-5, with unresolved D. Per germline, CDR1 KGHSH and CDR2 LQKENI. Trimming stripped 0 bases from V and 4 bases from J, with 6 bases between. This CDR3 is 13 amino acids long. CDR3 residues: CASSPPLRETQYF. The CDR3 nucleotides read TGTGCCAGCTCACCACCGTTGAGAGAGACCCAGTACTTC.

The genes are TRBV19 and TRBJ2-7; TRBD1 agrees at 9 bases. This CDR3 is 15 amino acids long. Germline V gene sequence: CDR1 LNHDA, CDR2 SQIVND (reference sequence). The V segment lost 5 bases and the J segment 5 bases; nucleotides outside the gene matches: 10. The CDR3 here is CASSGGTGLFNEQYF. The CDR3 DNA sequence: TGTGCCAGTAGTGGGGGGACAGGGCTTTTCAACGAGCAGTACTTC.

CDR3 coding DNA: TGTGCCAGCTGTAGGAGATTTACCACAGATACGCAGTATTTT. It translates to CASCRRFTTDTQYF. J is TRBJ2-3 and V is TRBV27; D not certain. The germline V and J ends were trimmed by 8 bases and 2 bases, with 14 bases remaining between them. There are 14 residues in the CDR3. Germline-derived CDR1 and CDR2 are MNHEY and SMNVEV (reference sequence).

The chain carries TRBV6-5 and TRBJ1-2; 7 nucleotides match TRBD1. Unmatched junction bases numbered 9, after V lost 2 bases and J lost 3 bases. This CDR3 comprises 16 residues. Germline V gene lookup returns CDR1 MNHEY and CDR2 SVGAGI. CDR3 loop: CASSYRPSTGDYGYTF. CDR3 sequence (DNA): TGTGCCAGCAGTTACAGGCCGTCAACAGGGGACTATGGCTACACCTTC.